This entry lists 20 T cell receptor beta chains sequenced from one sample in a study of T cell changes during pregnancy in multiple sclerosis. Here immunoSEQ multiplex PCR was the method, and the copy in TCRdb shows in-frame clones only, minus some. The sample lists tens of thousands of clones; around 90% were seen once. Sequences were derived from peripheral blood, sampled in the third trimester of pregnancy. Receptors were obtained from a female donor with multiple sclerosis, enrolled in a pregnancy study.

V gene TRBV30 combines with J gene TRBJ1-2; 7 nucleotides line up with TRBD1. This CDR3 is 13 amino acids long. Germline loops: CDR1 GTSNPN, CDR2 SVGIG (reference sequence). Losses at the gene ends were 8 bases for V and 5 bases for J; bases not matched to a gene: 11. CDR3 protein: CAGRVGTAYGYTF. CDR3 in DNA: TGTGCCGGGCGTGTTGGGACAGCATATGGCTACACCTTC.

The CDR3 DNA reads TGTGCCAGCAGTTACTTGCTAGCGGGGGGAGCCGGGGAGCTGTTTTTT. It is translated as CASSYLLAGGAGELFF. The chain couples TRBV6-5 to TRBJ2-2; 11 bases map to TRBD2. V trimming: 1 base; J trimming: 6 bases; junction bases outside the gene matches: 4. This CDR3 comprises 16 residues. Germline lookup yields CDR1 MNHEY and CDR2 SVGAGI.

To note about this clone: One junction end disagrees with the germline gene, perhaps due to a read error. DNA of the CDR3: TGTGCCAGCACACCCGGAGGGGCGCAAACTGAAGCTTTCTTT. It translates to CASTPGGAQTEAFF. The chain has TRBV18 and TRBJ1-1; D might be TRBD1 (5 bases). The germline CDR1 and CDR2 sequences are KGHSH and LQKENI. The length of the CDR3 is 14 residues.

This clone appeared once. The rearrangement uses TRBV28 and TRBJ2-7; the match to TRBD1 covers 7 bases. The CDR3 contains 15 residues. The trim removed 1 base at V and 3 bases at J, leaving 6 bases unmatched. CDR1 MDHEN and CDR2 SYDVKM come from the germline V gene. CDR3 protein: CASSLSGTENYEQYF. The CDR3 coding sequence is TGTGCCAGCAGTTTATCGGGGACAGAGAACTACGAGCAGTACTTC.

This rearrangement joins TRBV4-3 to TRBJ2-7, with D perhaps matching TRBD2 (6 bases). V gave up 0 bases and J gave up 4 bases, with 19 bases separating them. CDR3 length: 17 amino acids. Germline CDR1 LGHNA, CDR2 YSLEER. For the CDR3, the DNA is TGCGCCAGCAGCCAAGACTTTGGGGGGACTTTTGGTTACGAGCAGTACTTC. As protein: CASSQDFGGTFGYEQYF.

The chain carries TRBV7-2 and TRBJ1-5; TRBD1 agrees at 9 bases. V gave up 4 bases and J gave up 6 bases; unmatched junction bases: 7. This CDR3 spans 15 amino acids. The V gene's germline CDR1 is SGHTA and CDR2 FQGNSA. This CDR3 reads CASSYRTGVGQPQHF. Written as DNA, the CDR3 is TGTGCCAGCAGCTATCGGACAGGGGTGGGTCAGCCCCAGCATTTT.

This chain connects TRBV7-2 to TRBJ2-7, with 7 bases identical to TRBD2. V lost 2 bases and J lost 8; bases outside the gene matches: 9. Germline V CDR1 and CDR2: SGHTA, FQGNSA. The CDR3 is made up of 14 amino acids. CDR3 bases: TGTGCCAGCAGCTTAAGGTCGGCGGGGGATAAGCAGTACTTC. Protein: CASSLRSAGDKQYF. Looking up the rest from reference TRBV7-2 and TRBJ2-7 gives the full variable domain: GAGVSQSPSNKVTEKGKDVELRCDPISGHTALYWYRQSLGQGLEFLIYFQGNSAPDKSGLPSDRFSAERTGGSVSTLTIQRTQQEDSAVYLCASSLRSAGDKQYFGPGTRLTVT.

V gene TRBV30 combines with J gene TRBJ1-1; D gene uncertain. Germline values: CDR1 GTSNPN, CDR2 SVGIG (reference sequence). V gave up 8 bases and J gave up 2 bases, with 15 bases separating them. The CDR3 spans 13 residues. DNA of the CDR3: TGTGCCCGAACAGACACCCTCAACACTGAAGCTTTCTTT. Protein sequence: CARTDTLNTEAFF.

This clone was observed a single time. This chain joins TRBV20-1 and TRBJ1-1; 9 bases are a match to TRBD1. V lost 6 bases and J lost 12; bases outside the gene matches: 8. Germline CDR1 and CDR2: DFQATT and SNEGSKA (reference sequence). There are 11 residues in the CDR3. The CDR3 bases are TGCAGTGCCGCCGGGACAGGGTTAACTTTCTTT. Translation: CSAAGTGLTFF.

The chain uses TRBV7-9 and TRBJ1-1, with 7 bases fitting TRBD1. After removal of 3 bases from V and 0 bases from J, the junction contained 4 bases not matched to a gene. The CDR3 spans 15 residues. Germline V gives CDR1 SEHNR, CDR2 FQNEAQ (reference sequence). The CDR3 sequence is CASSFEDRMNTEAFF. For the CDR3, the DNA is TGTGCCAGCAGCTTCGAGGACAGGATGAACACTGAAGCTTTCTTT.

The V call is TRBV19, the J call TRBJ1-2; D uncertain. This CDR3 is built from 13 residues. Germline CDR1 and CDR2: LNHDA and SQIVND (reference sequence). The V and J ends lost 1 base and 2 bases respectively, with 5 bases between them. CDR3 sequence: CASSIGGNYGYTF. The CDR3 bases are TGTGCCAGTAGTATAGGAGGAAACTATGGCTACACCTTC.

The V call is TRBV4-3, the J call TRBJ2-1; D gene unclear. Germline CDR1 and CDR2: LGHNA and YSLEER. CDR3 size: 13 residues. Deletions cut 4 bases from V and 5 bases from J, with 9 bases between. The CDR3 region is CASSLRSHNEQFF. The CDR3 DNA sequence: TGCGCCAGCAGCCTTCGGTCCCACAATGAGCAGTTCTTC.

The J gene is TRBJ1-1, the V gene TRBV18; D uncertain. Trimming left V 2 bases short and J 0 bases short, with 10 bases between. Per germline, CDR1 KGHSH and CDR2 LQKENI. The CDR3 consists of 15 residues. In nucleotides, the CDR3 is TGTGCCAGCTCACCAGCGGCAAACTTGAACACTGAAGCTTTCTTT. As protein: CASSPAANLNTEAFF.

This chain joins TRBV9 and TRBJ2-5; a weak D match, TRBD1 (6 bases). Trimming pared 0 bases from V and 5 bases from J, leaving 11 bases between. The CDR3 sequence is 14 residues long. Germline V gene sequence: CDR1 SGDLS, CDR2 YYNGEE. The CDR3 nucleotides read TGTGCCAGCAGCGTAGCTGAAAGGGGGGAGACCCAGTACTTC. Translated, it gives CASSVAERGETQYF.

The CDR3: CASSSQQGRNSPLHF. The CDR3, as DNA: TGTGCCAGCAGTTCCCAACAGGGGAGAAATTCACCCCTCCACTTT. J is TRBJ1-6 and V is TRBV2; 7 bases are a match to TRBD1. CDR1 and CDR2 from the germline V gene are SNHLY and FYNNEI. V lost 5 bases, J lost 7 bases, and 8 bases stayed unmatched. The CDR3 is 15 amino acids.

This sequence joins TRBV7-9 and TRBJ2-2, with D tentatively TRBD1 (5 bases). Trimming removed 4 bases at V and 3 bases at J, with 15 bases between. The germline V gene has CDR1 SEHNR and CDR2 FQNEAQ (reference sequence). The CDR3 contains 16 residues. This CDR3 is CASSWVSAGHTGELFF. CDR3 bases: TGTGCCAGCAGCTGGGTTTCCGCAGGGCACACCGGGGAGCTGTTTTTT. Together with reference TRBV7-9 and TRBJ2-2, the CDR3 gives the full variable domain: DTGVSQNPRHKITKRGQNVTFRCDPISEHNRLYWYRQTLGQGPEFLTYFQNEAQLEKSRLLSDRFSAERPKGSFSTLEIQRTEQGDSAMYLCASSWVSAGHTGELFFGEGSRLTVL.

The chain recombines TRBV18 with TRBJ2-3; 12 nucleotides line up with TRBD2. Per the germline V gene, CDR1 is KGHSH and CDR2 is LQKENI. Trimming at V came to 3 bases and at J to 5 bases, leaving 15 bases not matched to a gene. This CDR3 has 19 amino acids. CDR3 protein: CASSPLPGASGGARDTQYF. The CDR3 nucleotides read TGTGCCAGCTCACCCCTCCCGGGGGCTAGCGGGGGGGCCAGAGATACGCAGTATTTT. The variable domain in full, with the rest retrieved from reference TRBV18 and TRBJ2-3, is NAGVMQNPRHLVRRRGQEARLRCSPMKGHSHVYWYRQLPEEGLKFMVYLQKENIIDESGMPKERFSAEFPKEGPSILRIQQVVRGDSAAYFCASSPLPGASGGARDTQYFGPGTRLTVL.

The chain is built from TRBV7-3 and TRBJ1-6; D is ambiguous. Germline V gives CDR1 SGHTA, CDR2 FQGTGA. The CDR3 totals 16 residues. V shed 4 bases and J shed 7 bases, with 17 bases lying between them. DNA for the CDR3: TGTGCCAGCAGCTGGACCGCGGGTTTCGGAAATTCACCCCTCCACTTT. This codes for CASSWTAGFGNSPLHF.

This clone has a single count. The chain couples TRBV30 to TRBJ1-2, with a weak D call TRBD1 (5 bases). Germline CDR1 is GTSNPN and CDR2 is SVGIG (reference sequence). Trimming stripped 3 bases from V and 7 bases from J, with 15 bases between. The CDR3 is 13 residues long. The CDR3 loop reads CAWRDLRVRGYTF. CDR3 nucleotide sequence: TGTGCCTGGAGGGACCTCAGGGTGCGTGGCTACACCTTC.

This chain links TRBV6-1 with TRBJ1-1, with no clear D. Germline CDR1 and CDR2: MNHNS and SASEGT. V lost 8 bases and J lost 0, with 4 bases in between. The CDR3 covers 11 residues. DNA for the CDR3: TGTGCCAGCTCTGTGAACACTGAAGCTTTCTTT. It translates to CASSVNTEAFF.